One sample yielded the 2 T cell receptor beta chains listed below, sequenced in a study of blood T cell repertoires in COVID-19. Sequencing was performed with immunoSEQ multiplex PCR; in TCRdb, only in-frame clones are kept and a portion is missing. In the table there are 210,000 or so clones, approximately 86% of which are singletons. Sequencing was done on a sample of peripheral blood. The source is a man younger than 35 with active or convalescent COVID-19.

V is TRBV12-5 and J is TRBJ1-6; TRBD1 agrees at 9 bases. From germline, CDR1 is LGHNT and CDR2 FRNRAP. Trimming removed 5 bases from V and 7 bases from J; junction bases left unmatched: 3. The CDR3 consists of 14 residues. The CDR3 region is CASGPGTGNSPLHF. The CDR3 region has the DNA TGTGCTAGTGGTCCCGGGACAGGGAATTCACCCCTCCACTTT.

The rearrangement links TRBV5-1 to TRBJ1-2; 7 bases are shared with TRBD1. This CDR3 is built from 14 residues. The trim removed 0 bases at V and 3 bases at J, leaving 2 bases unmatched. Germline V gene data show CDR1 as SGHRS and CDR2 as YFSETQ. The CDR3 DNA follows: TGCGCCAGCAGCTTGGATCAGGGGGACTATGGCTACACCTTC. Translated, it gives CASSLDQGDYGYTF. The complete variable domain, with remaining parts taken from reference TRBV5-1 and TRBJ1-2, reads KAGVTQTPRYLIKTRGQQVTLSCSPISGHRSVSWYQQTPGQGLQFLFEYFSETQRNKGNFPGRFSGRQFSNSRSEMNVSTLELGDSALYLCASSLDQGDYGYTFGSGTRLTVV.